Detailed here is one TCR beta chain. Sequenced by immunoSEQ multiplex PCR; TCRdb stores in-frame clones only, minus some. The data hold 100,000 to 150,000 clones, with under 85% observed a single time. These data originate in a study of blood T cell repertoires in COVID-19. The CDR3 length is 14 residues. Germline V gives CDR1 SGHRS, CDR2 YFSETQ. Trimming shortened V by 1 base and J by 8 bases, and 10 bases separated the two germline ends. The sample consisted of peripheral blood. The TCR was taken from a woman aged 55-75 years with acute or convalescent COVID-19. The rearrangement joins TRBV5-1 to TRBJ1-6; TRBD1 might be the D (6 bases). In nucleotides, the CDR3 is TGCGCCAGCAGCTTGAACAGGGACGATTCACCCCTCCACTTT. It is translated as CASSLNRDDSPLHF.